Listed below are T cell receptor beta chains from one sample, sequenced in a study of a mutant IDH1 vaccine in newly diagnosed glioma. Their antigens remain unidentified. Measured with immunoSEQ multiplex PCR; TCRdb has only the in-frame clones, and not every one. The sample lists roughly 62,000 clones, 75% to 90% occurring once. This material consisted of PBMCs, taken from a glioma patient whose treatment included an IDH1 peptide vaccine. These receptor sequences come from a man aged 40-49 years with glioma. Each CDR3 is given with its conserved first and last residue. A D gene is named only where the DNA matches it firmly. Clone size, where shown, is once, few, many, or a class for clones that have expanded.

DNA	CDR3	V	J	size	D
TGTGCCAGCAGCCCAGGGGGGGCGGAGGGTGAACCCCTCCACTTT	CASSPGGAEGEPLHF	TRBV7-9	TRBJ1-6	.	TRBD1
TGTGCCAGCAGCGGGACTAGCGGGGGATACAATGAGCAGTTCTTC	CASSGTSGGYNEQFF	TRBV7-8	TRBJ2-1	.	TRBD2
TGTGCCAGTGCAGGACTAGCGGGAGAGTTTGGCGAGACCCAGTACTTC	CASAGLAGEFGETQYF	TRBV19	TRBJ2-5	.	TRBD2
TGTGCCAGCATTCTAGGGGGAGGCGAGCAGTACTTC	CASILGGGEQYF	TRBV28	TRBJ2-7	.	.
TGTGCCTGGAAACAGGCGGGACAGCCCCAGCATTTT	CAWKQAGQPQHF	TRBV30	TRBJ1-5	.	.
TGTGCCAGTAGTAATGCGGGTCGACTAGCGGGGGCGGTGACCCAGTACTTC	CASSNAGRLAGAVTQYF	TRBV19	TRBJ2-5	.	TRBD2
TGTGCCTGGGTAGGACTTGGGGACACTGAAGCTTTCTTT	CAWVGLGDTEAFF	TRBV30	TRBJ1-1	.	.
TGTGCCACCCGCCCGAGGGACTCCTTTTACAATGAGCAGTTCTTC	CATRPRDSFYNEQFF	TRBV7-8	TRBJ2-1	.	.
TGCGCCAGCAGCCTAAGTCGGGGAGTCTACGAGCAGTACTTC	CASSLSRGVYEQYF	TRBV4-3	TRBJ2-7	.	.
TGTGCCAGCAGACCGGGACAGCGAGGGAGGACCGGGGAGCTGTTTTTT	CASRPGQRGRTGELFF	TRBV28	TRBJ2-2	.	.
TGTGCCAGCAGCCAGACCGGGGCTAGCCGGAACAATGAGCAGTTCTTC	CASSQTGASRNNEQFF	TRBV28	TRBJ2-1	.	.
TGTGCCAGCACGGGGTTGCAAGAGACCCAGTACTTC	CASTGLQETQYF	TRBV6-5	TRBJ2-5	once	.
TGTGCCAGCAGTTTAACGAGAGGTGGTGAGGCTTTCTTT	CASSLTRGGEAFF	TRBV28	TRBJ1-1	.	.
TGTGCCAGTAGTGTGGACAGGAGCTCCTACGAGCAGTACTTC	CASSVDRSSYEQYF	TRBV19	TRBJ2-7	.	TRBD1
TGTGCCACCAGCGAACGCTTCGGGGGGGCCCCCTACAATGAGCAGTTCTTC	CATSERFGGAPYNEQFF	TRBV15	TRBJ2-1	.	TRBD2
TGTGCCATCAGCCGATCCGGACACACTTTGAACACCGGGGAGCTGTTTTTT	CAISRSGHTLNTGELFF	TRBV10-3	TRBJ2-2	once	.
TGTGCCTGGAATACAGGGCCGAACACTGAAGCTTTCTTT	CAWNTGPNTEAFF	TRBV30	TRBJ1-1	.	.
TGCGCCAGCAGCCAAATACAGGGTAACGACTATGGCTACACCTTC	CASSQIQGNDYGYTF	TRBV4-1	TRBJ1-2	once	.
TGTGCCAGCAGTCACGACAGGGGGCTGGACAATGAGCAGTTCTTC	CASSHDRGLDNEQFF	TRBV6-5	TRBJ2-1	.	TRBD1
TGTGCCAGCAGCGTCAGGGGATCCGGCACAGATACGCAGTATTTT	CASSVRGSGTDTQYF	TRBV11-2	TRBJ2-3	.	.
TGTGCCATCAGTGACGGTATCCAGAACACTGAAGCTTTCTTT	CAISDGIQNTEAFF	TRBV10-3	TRBJ1-1	large	.
TGCGCCAGCAGCTTGGACAGGGGACACCCCCTCTTC	CASSLDRGHPLF	TRBV5-1	TRBJ1-2	.	TRBD1
TGCGCCAGCAGCCAAGCGCCGACGGCCCCCAACAATGAGCAGTTCTTC	CASSQAPTAPNNEQFF	TRBV4-3	TRBJ2-1	.	.
TGTGCCAGCAGTCCACCTAGCGCTTATAGGGGCCGGGATACGCAGTATTTT	CASSPPSAYRGRDTQYF	TRBV2	TRBJ2-3	.	.
TGTGCCAGCGGGGCTAGCGGTTCCTACAATGAGCAGTTCTTC	CASGASGSYNEQFF	TRBV28	TRBJ2-1	.	TRBD2
TGTGCCAGCAGTCCTGACAGGGCCGGGAACACCATATATTTT	CASSPDRAGNTIYF	TRBV28	TRBJ1-3	.	TRBD1
TGCGCCAGCAGCTTGTCCGGGGGCAACAATCAGCCCCAGCATTTT	CASSLSGGNNQPQHF	TRBV5-1	TRBJ1-5	.	.
TGTGCCAGCAGCCCGGGGACAGGGTTAAATCAGCCCCAGCATTTT	CASSPGTGLNQPQHF	TRBV7-9	TRBJ1-5	.	TRBD1
TGTGCCAGCAGCTTAGAGGGTCAGCCCCAGCATTTT	CASSLEGQPQHF	TRBV7-9	TRBJ1-5	few	.
TGTGCCAGCAAAGTCGGGGGGCCGTACAATGAGCAGTTCTTC	CASKVGGPYNEQFF	TRBV28	TRBJ2-1	.	.
TGTGCCAGTAGTCGGACGGGACTCTCTCTGGGTTACAATGAGCAGTTCTTC	CASSRTGLSLGYNEQFF	TRBV19	TRBJ2-1	.	.
TGTGCCAGCAGTTACTCGGGAAGGGATCCTCCCACCCTCCACTTT	CASSYSGRDPPTLHF	TRBV6-6	TRBJ1-6	.	.
TGTGCCAGCAGTGACCCCTTCGTTAGTCAGCCCCAGCATTTT	CASSDPFVSQPQHF	TRBV6-1	TRBJ1-5	.	.
TGTGCCAGCAGCCACACCCAGGGACTAGCGGAGAACACCGGGGAGCTGTTTTTT	CASSHTQGLAENTGELFF	TRBV7-3	TRBJ2-2	.	TRBD2
TGTGCCAGCAGTGTTGACAGGGGTGTGAATGCCAAAAACATTCAGTACTTC	CASSVDRGVNAKNIQYF	TRBV6-1	TRBJ2-4	.	TRBD1
TGCGCCAGCAGCACCATCGGGCCCCCTGACACTGAAGCTTTCTTT	CASSTIGPPDTEAFF	TRBV5-1	TRBJ1-1	.	.
TGTGCCAGCAGAGACGGGTCCACGGCCCAGCATTTT	CASRDGSTAQHF	TRBV6-6	TRBJ1-5	once	.
TGTGCCAGCAGCTTCGGACAGGGGGCGTTCTATGGCTACACCTTC	CASSFGQGAFYGYTF	TRBV7-2	TRBJ1-2	.	TRBD1
TGTGCCAGCAGCGTCACCGGGACAGGGTACACTGAAGCTTTCTTT	CASSVTGTGYTEAFF	TRBV5-8	TRBJ1-1	.	TRBD1
TGTGCCAGTAGTAAATCCCCGGGACAGGAAGGTCACGAGCAGTACTTC	CASSKSPGQEGHEQYF	TRBV19	TRBJ2-7	.	TRBD1